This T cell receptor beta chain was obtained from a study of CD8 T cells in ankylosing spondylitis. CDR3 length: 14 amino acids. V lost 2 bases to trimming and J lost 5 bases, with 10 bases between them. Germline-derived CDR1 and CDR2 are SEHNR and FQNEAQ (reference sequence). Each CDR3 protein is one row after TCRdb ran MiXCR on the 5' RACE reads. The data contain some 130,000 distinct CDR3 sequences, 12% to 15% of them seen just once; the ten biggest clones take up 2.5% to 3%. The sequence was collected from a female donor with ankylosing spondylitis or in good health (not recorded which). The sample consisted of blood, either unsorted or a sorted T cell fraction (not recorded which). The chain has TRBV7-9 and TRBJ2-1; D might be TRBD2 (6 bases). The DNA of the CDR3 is TGTGCCAGCAGCTTAACGGGGGTTAACAATGAGCAGTTCTTC. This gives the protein CASSLTGVNNEQFF.